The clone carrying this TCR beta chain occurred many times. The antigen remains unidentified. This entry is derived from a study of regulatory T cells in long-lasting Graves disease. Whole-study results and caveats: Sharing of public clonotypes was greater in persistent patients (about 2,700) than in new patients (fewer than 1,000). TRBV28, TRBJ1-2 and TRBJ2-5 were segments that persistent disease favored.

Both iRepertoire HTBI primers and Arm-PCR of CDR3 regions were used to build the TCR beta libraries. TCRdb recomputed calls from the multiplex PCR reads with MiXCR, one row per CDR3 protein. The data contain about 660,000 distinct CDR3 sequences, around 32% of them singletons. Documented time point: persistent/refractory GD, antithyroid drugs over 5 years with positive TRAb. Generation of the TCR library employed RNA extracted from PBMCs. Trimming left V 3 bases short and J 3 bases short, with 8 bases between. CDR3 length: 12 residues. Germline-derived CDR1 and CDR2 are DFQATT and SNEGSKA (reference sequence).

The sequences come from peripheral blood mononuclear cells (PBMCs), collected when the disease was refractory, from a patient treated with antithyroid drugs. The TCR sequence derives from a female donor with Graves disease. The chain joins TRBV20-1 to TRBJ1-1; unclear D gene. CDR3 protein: CSASRPDTEAFF. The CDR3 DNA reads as TGCAGTGCTAGCCGCCCTGACACTGAAGCTTTCTTT.